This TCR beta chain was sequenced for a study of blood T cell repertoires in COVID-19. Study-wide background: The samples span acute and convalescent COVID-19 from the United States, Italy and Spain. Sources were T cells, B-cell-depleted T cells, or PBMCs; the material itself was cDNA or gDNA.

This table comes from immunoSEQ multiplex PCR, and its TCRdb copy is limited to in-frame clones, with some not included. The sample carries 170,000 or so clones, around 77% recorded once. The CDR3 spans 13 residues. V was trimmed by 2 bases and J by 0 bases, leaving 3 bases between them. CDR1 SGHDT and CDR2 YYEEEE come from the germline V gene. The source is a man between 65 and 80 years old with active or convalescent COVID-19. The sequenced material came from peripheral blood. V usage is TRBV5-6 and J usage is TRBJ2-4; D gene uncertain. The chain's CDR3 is CASSLLAKNIQYF. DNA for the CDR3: TGTGCCAGCAGCTTACTAGCCAAAAACATTCAGTACTTC.